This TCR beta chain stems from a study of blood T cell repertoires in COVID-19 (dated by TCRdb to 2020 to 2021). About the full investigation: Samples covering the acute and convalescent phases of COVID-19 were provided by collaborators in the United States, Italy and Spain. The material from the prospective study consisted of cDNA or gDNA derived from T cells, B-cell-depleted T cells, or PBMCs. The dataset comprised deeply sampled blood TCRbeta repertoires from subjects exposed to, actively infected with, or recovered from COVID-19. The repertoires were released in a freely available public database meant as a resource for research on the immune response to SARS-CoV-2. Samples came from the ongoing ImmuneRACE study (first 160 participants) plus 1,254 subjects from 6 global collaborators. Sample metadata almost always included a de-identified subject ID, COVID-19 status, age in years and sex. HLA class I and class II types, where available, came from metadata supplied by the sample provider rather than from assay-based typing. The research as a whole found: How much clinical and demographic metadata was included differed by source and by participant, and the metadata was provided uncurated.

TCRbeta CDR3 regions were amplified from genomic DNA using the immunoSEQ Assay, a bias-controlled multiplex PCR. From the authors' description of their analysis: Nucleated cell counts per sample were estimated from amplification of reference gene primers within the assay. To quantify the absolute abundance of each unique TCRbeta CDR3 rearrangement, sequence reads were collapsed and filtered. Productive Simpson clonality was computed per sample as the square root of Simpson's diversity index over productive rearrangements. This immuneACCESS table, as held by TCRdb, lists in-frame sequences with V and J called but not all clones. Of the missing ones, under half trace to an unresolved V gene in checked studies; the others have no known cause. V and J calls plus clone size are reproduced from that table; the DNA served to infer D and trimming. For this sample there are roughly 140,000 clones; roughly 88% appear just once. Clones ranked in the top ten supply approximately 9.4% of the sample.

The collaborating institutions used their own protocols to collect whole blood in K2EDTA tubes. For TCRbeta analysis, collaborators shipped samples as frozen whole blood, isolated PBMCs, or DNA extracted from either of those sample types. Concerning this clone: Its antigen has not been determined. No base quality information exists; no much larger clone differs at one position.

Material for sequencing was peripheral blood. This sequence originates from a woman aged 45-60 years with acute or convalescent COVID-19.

The bases read TGCAGTGCTACATCAGGGCCCCTCCACTTT. Protein translation: CSATSGPLHF. The V and J segments used are TRBV20-1 and TRBJ1-6; TRBD1 could be the D gene, as 5 bases match. V lost 4 bases and J lost 13 bases; the stretch between them is 8 bases long. According to the germline V gene (reference sequence), CDR1 reads DFQATT and CDR2 reads SNEGSKA. The CDR3 has 10 amino acids, counting the end cysteine and phenylalanine. Kept here is only the CDR3 DNA, which spans 30 bases and is read in frame from base 1.